This TCR beta chain came from a study of blood T cell repertoires in COVID-19. Study at large: In each case, the material was cDNA or gDNA derived from T cells, B-cell-depleted T cells, or PBMCs.

Between the trimmed V and J ends, which lost 3 bases and 8 bases, there was a span of 17 bases. The CDR3 contains 14 residues. Germline loops: CDR1 SGDLS, CDR2 YYNGEE. Repertoires were generated with immunoSEQ multiplex PCR, while TCRdb's copy carries only in-frame clones and drops some. The sample yields 90,000 to 150,000 clones, roughly 83% seen once. In its sample, this clone was seen a few times. The V and J genes are TRBV9 and TRBJ1-1; tentatively, D is TRBD1 (6 bases). Sequencing was done on a sample of peripheral blood. The clonotype was recovered from a woman older than 75 with acute or convalescent COVID-19. The CDR3 sequence is CASSALTRGAEAFF. Here the CDR3 DNA reads TGTGCCAGCAGCGCACTGACACGGGGGGCCGAAGCTTTCTTT.